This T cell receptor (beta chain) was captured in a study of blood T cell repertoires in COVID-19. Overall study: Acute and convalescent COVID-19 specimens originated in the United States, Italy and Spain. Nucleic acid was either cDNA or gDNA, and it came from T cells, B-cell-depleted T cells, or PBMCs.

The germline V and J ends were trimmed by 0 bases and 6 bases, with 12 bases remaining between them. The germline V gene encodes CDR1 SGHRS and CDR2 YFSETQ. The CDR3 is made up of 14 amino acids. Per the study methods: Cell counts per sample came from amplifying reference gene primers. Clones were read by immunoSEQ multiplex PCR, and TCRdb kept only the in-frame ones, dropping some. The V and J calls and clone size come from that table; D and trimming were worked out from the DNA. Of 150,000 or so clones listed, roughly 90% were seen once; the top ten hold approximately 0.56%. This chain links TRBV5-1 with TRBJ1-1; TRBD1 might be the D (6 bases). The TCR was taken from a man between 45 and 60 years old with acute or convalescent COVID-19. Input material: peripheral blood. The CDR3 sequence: CASSLEGGSAEAFF. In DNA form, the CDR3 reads TGCGCCAGCAGCTTGGAAGGGGGTTCTGCTGAAGCTTTCTTT.